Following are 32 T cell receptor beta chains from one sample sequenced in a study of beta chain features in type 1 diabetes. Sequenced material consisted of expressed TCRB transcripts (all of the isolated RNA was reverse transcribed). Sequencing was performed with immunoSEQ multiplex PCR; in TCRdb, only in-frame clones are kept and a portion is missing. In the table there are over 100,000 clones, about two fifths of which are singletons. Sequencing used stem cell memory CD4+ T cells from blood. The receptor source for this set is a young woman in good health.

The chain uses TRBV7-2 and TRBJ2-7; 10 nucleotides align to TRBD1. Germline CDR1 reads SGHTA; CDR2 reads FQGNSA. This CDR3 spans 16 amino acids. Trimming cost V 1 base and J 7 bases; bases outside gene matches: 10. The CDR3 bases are TGTGCCAGCAGCTTAGGTCGCCGGGACAGGGGTGGTGAGCAGTACTTC. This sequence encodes CASSLGRRDRGGEQYF. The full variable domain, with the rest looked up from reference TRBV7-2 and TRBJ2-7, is GAGVSQSPSNKVTEKGKDVELRCDPISGHTALYWYRQSLGQGLEFLIYFQGNSAPDKSGLPSDRFSAERTGGSVSTLTIQRTQQEDSAVYLCASSLGRRDRGGEQYFGPGTRLTVT.

The CDR3 DNA reads TGTGCCAGCAGTTATTTGAGGGGGTCCTACGAGCAGTACTTC. Its protein is CASSYLRGSYEQYF. The V and J genes are TRBV6-5 and TRBJ2-7; the D gene is possibly TRBD1 (6 bases). V was cut by 3 bases and J by 1 base, with 10 bases left in between. CDR1 is MNHEY, CDR2 SVGAGI, per germline. This CDR3 has 14 residues.

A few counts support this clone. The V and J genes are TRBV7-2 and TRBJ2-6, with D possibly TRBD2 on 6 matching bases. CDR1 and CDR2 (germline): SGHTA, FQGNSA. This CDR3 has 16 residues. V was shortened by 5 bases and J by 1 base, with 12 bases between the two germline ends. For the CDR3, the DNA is TGTGCCAGCAGCCCCAGGAGCGGGTCTGGGGCCAACGTCCTGACTTTC. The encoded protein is CASSPRSGSGANVLTF. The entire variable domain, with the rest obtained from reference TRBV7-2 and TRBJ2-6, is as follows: GAGVSQSPSNKVTEKGKDVELRCDPISGHTALYWYRQSLGQGLEFLIYFQGNSAPDKSGLPSDRFSAERTGGSVSTLTIQRTQQEDSAVYLCASSPRSGSGANVLTFGAGSRLTVL.

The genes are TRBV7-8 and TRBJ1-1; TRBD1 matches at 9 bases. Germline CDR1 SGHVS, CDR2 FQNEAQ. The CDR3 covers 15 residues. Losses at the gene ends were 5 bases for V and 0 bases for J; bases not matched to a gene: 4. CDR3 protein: CASSAQGAMNTEAFF. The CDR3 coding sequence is TGTGCCAGCAGCGCACAGGGGGCCATGAACACTGAAGCTTTCTTT.

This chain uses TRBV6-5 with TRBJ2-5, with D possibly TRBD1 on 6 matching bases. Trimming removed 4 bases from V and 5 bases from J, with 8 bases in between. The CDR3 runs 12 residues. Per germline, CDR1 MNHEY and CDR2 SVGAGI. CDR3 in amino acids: CASSWQGETQYF. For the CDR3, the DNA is TGTGCCAGCAGTTGGCAGGGGGAGACCCAGTACTTC.

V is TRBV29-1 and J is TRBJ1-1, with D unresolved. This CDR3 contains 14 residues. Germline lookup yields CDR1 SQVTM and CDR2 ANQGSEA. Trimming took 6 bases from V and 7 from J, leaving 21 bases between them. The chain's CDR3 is CSVYDSSRQVEAFF. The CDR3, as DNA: TGCAGCGTCTACGATTCAAGTCGGCAGGTTGAAGCTTTCTTT.

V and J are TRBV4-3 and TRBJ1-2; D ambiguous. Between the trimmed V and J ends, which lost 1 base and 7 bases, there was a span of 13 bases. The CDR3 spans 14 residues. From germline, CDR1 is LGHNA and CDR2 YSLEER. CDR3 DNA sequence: TGCGCCAGCAGCCAAGGAATTGCCGGTAGTGGCTACACCTTC. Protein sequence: CASSQGIAGSGYTF.

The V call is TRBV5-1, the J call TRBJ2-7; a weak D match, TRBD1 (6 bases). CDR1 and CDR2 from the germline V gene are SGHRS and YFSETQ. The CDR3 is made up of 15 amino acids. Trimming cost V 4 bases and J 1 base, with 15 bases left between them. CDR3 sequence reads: CASSAQGKRSYEQYF. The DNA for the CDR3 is TGCGCCAGCAGCGCACAGGGTAAAAGGTCCTACGAGCAGTACTTC.

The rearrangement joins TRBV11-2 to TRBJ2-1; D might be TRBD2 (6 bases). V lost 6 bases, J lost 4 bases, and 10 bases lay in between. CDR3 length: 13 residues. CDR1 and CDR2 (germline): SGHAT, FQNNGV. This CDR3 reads CASRFAGYNEQFF. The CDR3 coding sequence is TGTGCCAGCAGATTCGCGGGGTACAATGAGCAGTTCTTC.

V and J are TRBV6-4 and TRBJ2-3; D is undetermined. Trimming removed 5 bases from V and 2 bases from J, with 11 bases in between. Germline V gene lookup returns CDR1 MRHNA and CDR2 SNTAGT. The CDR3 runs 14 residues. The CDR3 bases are TGTGCCAGCAGTCAGTACCTCTTCACAGATACGCAGTATTTT. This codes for CASSQYLFTDTQYF.

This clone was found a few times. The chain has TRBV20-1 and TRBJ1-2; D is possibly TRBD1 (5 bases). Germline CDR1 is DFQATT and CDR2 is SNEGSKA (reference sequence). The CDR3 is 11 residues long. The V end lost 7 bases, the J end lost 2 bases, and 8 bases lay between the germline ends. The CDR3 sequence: CSVDRNYGYTF. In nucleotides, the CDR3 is TGCAGTGTAGACAGAAACTATGGCTACACCTTC.

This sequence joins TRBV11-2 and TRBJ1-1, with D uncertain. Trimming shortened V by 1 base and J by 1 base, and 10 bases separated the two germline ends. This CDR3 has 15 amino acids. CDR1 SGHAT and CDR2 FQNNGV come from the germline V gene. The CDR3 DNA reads TGTGCCAGCAGCTTAGTCCCCTCAGGGAACACTGAAGCTTTCTTT. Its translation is CASSLVPSGNTEAFF.

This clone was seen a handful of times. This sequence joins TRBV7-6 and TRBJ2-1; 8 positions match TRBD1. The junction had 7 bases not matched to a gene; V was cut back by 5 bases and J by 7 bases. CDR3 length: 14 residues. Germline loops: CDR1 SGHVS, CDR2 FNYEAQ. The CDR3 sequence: CASSPDRGANEQFF. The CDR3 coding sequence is TGTGCCAGCAGCCCAGACAGGGGAGCGAATGAGCAGTTCTTC.

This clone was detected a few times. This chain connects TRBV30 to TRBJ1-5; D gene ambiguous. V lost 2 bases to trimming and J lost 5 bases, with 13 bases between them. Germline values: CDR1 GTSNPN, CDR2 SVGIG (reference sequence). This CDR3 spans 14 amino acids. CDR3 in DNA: TGTGCCTGGAGTCATGGAGTAGGTTATCAGCCCCAGCATTTT. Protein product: CAWSHGVGYQPQHF.

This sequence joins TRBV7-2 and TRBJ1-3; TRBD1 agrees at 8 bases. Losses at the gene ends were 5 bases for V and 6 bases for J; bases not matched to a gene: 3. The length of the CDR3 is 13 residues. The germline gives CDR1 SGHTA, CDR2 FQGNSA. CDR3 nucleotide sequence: TGTGCCAGCAGCCGGACAGGGTTAAACACCATATATTTT. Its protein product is CASSRTGLNTIYF.

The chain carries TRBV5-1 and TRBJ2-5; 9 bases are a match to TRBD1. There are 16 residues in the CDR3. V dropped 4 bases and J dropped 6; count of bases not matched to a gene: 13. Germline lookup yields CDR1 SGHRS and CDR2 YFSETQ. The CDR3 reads CASSPTGGTGKKTQYF. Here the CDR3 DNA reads TGCGCCAGCAGCCCAACGGGTGGGACAGGGAAAAAGACCCAGTACTTC.

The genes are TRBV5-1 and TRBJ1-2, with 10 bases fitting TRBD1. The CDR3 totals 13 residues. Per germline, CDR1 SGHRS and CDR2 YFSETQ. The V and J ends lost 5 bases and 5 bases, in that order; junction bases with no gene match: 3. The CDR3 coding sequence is TGCGCCAGCAGGACAGGGGGCAGGTATGGCTACACCTTC. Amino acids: CASRTGGRYGYTF.

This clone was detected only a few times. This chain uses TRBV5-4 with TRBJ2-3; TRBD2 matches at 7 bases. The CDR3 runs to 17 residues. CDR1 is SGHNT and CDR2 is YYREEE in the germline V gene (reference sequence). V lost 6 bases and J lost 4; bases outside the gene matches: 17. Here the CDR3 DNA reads TGTGCCAGCATCCCCCGCGGGGGTCTTCAGAGAGCAGATACGCAGTATTTT. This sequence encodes CASIPRGGLQRADTQYF.

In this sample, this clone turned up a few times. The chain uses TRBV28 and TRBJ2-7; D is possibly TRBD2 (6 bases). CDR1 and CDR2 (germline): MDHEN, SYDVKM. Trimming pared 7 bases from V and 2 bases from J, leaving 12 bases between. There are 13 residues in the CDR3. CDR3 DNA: TGTGCCAGCAATTCGGGACTCCCCTACGAGCAGTACTTC. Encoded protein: CASNSGLPYEQYF. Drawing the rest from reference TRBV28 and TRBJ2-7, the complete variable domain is DVKVTQSSRYLVKRTGEKVFLECVQDMDHENMFWYRQDPGLGLRLIYFSYDVKMKEKGDIPEGYSVSREKKERFSLILESASTNQTSMYLCASNSGLPYEQYFGPGTRLTVT.

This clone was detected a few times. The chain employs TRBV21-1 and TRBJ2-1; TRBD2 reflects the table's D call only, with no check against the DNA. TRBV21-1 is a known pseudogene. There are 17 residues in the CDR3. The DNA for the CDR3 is TGTGCCAGCAGCAAACCTAGCGGGAGGGCCGCCTACAATGAGCAGTTCTTC. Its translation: CASSKPSGRAAYNEQFF.

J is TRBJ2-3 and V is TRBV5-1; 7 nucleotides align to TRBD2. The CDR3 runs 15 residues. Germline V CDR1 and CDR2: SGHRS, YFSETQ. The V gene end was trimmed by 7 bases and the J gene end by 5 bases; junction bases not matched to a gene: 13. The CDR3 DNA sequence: TGCGCCAGCGTGGCGATCGCGGGAGTAAGAGATACGCAGTATTTT. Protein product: CASVAIAGVRDTQYF. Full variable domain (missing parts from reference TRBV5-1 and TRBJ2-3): KAGVTQTPRYLIKTRGQQVTLSCSPISGHRSVSWYQQTPGQGLQFLFEYFSETQRNKGNFPGRFSGRQFSNSRSEMNVSTLELGDSALYLCASVAIAGVRDTQYFGPGTRLTVL.

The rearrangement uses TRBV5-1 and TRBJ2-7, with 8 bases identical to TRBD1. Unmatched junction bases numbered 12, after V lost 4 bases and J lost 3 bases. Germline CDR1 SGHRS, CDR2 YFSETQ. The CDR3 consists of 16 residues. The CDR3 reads CASSRGSPGGIYEQYF. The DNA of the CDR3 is TGCGCCAGCAGCAGGGGGTCCCCAGGGGGCATCTACGAGCAGTACTTC.

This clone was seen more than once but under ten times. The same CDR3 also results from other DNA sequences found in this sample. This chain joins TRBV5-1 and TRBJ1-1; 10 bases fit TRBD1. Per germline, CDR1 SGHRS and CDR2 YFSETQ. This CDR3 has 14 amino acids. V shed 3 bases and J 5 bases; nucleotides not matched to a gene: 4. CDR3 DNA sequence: TGCGCCAGCAGCTCGGACAGGGGGGGAACTGAAGCTTTCTTT. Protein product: CASSSDRGGTEAFF.

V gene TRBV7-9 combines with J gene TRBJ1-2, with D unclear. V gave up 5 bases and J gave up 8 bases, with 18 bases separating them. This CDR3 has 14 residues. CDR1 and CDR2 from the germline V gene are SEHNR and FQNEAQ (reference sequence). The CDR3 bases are TGTGCCAGCAGCCGGGGTGCGGATCTGGGAGGCTACACCTTC. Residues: CASSRGADLGGYTF.

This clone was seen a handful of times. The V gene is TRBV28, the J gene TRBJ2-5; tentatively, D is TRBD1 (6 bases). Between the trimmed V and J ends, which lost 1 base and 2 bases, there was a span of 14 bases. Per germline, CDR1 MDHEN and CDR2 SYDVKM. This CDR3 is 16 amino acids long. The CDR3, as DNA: TGTGCCAGCAGTTTATCTCGGGCCAGGGGACAAGAGACCCAGTACTTC. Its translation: CASSLSRARGQETQYF.

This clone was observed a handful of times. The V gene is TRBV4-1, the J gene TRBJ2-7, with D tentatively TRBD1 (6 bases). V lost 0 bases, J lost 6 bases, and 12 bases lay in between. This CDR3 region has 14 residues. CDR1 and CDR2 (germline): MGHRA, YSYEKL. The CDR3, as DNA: TGCGCCAGCAGCCAAGATCGGCGAGGGGGCGAGCAGTACTTC. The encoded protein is CASSQDRRGGEQYF.

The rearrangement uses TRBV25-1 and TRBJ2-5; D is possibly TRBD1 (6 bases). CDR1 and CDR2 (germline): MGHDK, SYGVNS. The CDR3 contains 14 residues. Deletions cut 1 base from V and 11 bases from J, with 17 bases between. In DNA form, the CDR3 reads TGTGCCAGCAGTGAATTCAGGGGCCGTGACGTGCAGTACTTC. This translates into CASSEFRGRDVQYF.

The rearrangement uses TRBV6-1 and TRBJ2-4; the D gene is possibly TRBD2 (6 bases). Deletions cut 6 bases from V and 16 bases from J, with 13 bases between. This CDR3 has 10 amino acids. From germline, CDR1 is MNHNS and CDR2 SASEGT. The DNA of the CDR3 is TGTGCCAGCAGCTGGAGGAGGGTCTACTTC. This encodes CASSWRRVYF.

The DNA of the CDR3 is TGTGCCAGCAGCTTGATAGGGGTAGCAGCATCGGAGCAGTTCTTC. Translating it yields CASSLIGVAASEQFF. V is TRBV11-2 and J is TRBJ2-1; perhaps TRBD1 as D (5 bases). The CDR3 sequence is 15 residues long. The germline CDR1 and CDR2 sequences are SGHAT and FQNNGV. The V gene lost 3 bases and the J gene lost 10 bases, with 19 bases spanning the gap.

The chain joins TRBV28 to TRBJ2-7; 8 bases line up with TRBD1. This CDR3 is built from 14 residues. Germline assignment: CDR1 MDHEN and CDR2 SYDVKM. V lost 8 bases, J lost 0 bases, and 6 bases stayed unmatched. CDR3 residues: CASWYRGSSYEQYF. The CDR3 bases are TGTGCCAGCTGGTACAGGGGGAGCTCCTACGAGCAGTACTTC. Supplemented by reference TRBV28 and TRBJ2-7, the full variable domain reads DVKVTQSSRYLVKRTGEKVFLECVQDMDHENMFWYRQDPGLGLRLIYFSYDVKMKEKGDIPEGYSVSREKKERFSLILESASTNQTSMYLCASWYRGSSYEQYFGPGTRLTVT.

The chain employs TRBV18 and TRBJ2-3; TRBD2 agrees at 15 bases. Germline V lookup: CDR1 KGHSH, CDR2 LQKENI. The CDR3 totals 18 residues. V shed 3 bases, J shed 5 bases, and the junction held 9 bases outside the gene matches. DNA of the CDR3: TGTGCCAGCTCACCCCGGACTAGCGGGAGGGCCTGGGAAGATACGCAGTATTTT. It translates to CASSPRTSGRAWEDTQYF.

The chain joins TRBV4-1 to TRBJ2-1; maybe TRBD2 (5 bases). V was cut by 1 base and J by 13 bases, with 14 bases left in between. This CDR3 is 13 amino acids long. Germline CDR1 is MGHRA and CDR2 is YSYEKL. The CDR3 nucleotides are TGCGCCAGCAGCCAAGGGTTATCCGGGGTCCAGTTCTTC. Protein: CASSQGLSGVQFF.